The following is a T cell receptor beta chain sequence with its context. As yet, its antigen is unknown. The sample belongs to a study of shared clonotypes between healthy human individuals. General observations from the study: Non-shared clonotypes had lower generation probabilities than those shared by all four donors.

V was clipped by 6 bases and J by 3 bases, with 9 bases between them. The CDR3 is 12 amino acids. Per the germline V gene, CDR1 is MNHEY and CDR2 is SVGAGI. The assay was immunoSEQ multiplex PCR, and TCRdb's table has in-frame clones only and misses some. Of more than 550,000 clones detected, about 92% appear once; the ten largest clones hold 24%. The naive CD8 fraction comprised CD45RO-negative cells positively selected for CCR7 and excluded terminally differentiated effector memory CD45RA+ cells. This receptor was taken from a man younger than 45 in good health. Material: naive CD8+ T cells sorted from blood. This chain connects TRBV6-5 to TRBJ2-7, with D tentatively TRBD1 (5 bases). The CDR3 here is CASSSRVYEQYF. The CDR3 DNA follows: TGTGCCAGCAGCTCCAGGGTCTACGAGCAGTACTTC.